The following is a T cell receptor beta chain sequence with its context. In its sample, this clone was seen once. Its antigen is not yet known. Per-base qualities were not stored, and no clone one base away is much larger. The library was obtained by the immunoSEQ multiplex PCR assay. TCR beta CDR3 sequencing was performed on DNA from the cultured, isolated CD4+ T cells. In the source study's methods: Non-productive TCR sequences were discarded, and reads were trimmed to the CDR3 region, with only CDR3s of 7 or more amino acids retained. The MANAFEST web app was used to pick out antigen-specific clonotypes by comparing their expansion in peptide wells with that in reference cultures. To count as positive, a clone had to show expansion at FDR<0.05 compared with the reference and with all other wells, an odds ratio above 5, and a frequency above 0.1% in two replicate wells. Cross-reactive clonotypes were defined as significantly expanded in SARS-CoV-2 spike wells and in at least one common cold coronavirus spike condition. CDR3 similarity was assessed by Levenshtein distance with the stringdist R package, and unrooted trees were built with ape in R 3.6.1. Drawn from immuneACCESS, this table holds only the in-frame rearrangements with V and J called that TCRdb kept. Clones are partly lost; checked studies trace under half to an unresolved V gene and leave the rest unexplained. The V and J calls and clone size are taken from that table; D and trimming were inferred from the DNA. The table for this sample lists tens of thousands of clones; 60% to 80% of them were counted only once. Under 25% of the sample rests with the top ten.

The sample originates from a study of vaccination effects on CD4 cells after COVID-19 (dated by TCRdb to between 2021 and 2023). Background on the whole study: Participants received two doses of either the BNT162b2 or the mRNA-1273 mRNA SARS-CoV-2 vaccine. SARS-CoV-2 spike-specific CD4+ TCR repertoires were compared before and after mRNA vaccination in COVID-19 convalescent patients and in infection-naive vaccine recipients. The Oncomine TCR Beta short-read assay on an Illumina iSeq 100 was used to sequence cultures from other donors in the study. Altogether, around 11 COVID-19 convalescent patients and a handful of SARS-CoV-2-naive healthy vaccine recipients made up the full study. Pre-vaccine samples were drawn from two convalescent patients 16 days and one week before the first dose, at 142 and 148 days after COVID-19 diagnosis.

Paper-wide results and their limitations: Both infection-induced and vaccine-induced clones contracted markedly at late post-vaccination timepoints, which is consistent with waning T cell responses. The study was limited by a small number of convalescent patients, and early post-infection timepoints were lacking. In convalescent patients, the post-vaccine spike-reactive repertoire was composed mainly of new vaccine-induced clones that were largely distinct from infection-induced clones.

From the cysteine through the phenylalanine, the CDR3 covers 14 amino acids. Only the CDR3 DNA stays, 42 bases, in frame from base 1. Ends trimmed: V by 6 bases, J by 5 bases; bases unmatched to a gene: 5. The germline V gene provides CDR1 SGHRS and CDR2 YFSETQ. In the ViraFEST assay, PBMC were stimulated with viral peptide pools, and TCR sequencing was then used to find antigen-specific CD4+ T cell clonotypes based on their expansion. After around eleven days of culture, CD4+ T cells were isolated with the EasySep CD4+ T cell isolation kit. PCR-confirmed SARS-CoV-2 infection had occurred in convalescent patients between March and December 2020, before the Alpha, Beta and Delta variants emerged in the United States. A few million PBMC per well were cultured with about 10 ug/ml peptides in IMDM containing around 5.3% human AB serum, approximately 9.9 IU/ml IL-2 and gentamicin. On days 3 and 7, half of the culture medium was replaced with fresh IL-2-containing medium. Unless noted otherwise, every peptide stimulation condition was grown in triplicate wells. PBMC were separated from whole blood using Ficoll-Paque Plus gradient centrifugation and were then either cryopreserved at -140C or used fresh. The overlapping peptide pools covered the spike proteins of SARS-CoV-2 and of the common cold coronaviruses HCoV-NL63, HCoV-OC43 and HCoV-229E. The QIAamp micro DNA kit was used to extract genomic DNA from the cultured CD4+ T cells.

The starting material was CD4+ T cells from PBMCs cultured with HCoV-NL63 spike peptides, obtained before COVID-19 vaccination. The cell subset or site label for this specimen denotes: HCoV-NL63 spike overlapping peptide pool stimulation. Rearrangement joined TRBV5-1 to TRBJ1-6; 7 middle bases align to TRBD1. The TCR comes from a human donor who had a prior SARS-CoV-2 infection. At the DNA level, the sequence is TGCGCCAGCACTCCGGGACAGAATAATTCACCCCTCCACTTT. It is translated as CASTPGQNNSPLHF.